This T cell receptor (beta chain) originates from a study of regulatory T cells in long-lasting Graves disease. Study-wide results and limits: Persistent disease preferred TRBV28, TRBJ1-2 and TRBJ2-5; new disease, TRBV20-1 and TRBJ2-1. Having only a small sample size may have limited accuracy. Newly diagnosed Graves' patients had higher TCR diversity than persistent ones.

This clonotype came up many times. Antigen specificity is unknown. To make TCR beta libraries, researchers used iRepertoire HTBI primers and Arm-PCR of CDR3 regions. TCRdb passed the multiplex PCR reads through MiXCR, listing each CDR3 protein once. The top ten clones hold about 12% of a sample with about 460,000 distinct CDR3 sequences, around a fifth of them seen once. The sample's time point: persistent/refractory GD, antithyroid drugs over 5 years with positive TRAb. TCR sequences were obtained from RNA taken from PBMCs. Staff drew roughly 10 milliliters of peripheral blood into EDTA tubes. CDR1 and CDR2 from the germline V gene are ENHRY and SYGVKD. V dropped 5 bases and J dropped 8; count of bases not matched to a gene: 6. This CDR3 is 13 amino acids long.

V gene TRBV10-3 combines with J gene TRBJ1-2; 9 bases are shared with TRBD1. The clonotype comes from a female donor with Graves disease. The sample here was peripheral blood mononuclear cells (PBMCs), taken when the disease was refractory, from a patient treated with antithyroid drugs. The CDR3 is CAISMDRGEGYTF. CDR3 DNA: TGTGCCATCAGTATGGACAGGGGCGAGGGCTACACCTTC.